This is a list of T cell receptor beta chains from one sample in a study of T cells after yellow fever vaccination. Each CDR3 protein is one row after TCRdb ran MiXCR on the 5' RACE reads. The sample carries hundreds of thousands of distinct CDR3 sequences, about 12% recorded once. The sequencing here drew on CD4+ T cells sorted from PBMCs, taken 15 days after the yellow fever booster vaccination. The receptors originated from a young man who received the YFV17D yellow fever vaccine. Each CDR3 is given with its conserved first and last residue. A row's size may be missing; if present it is once, few, many or a size class.

clone size	V gene	J gene	CDR3 length	CDR3 protein
few	TRBV4-1	TRBJ1-3	18	CASSQDRVGFSSGNTIYF
few	TRBV20-1	TRBJ1-1	14	CSARVGGMNTEAFF
many	TRBV7-2	TRBJ1-6	14	CASSPSGSRSPLHF
many	TRBV6-2/TRBV6-3	TRBJ1-6	14	CASSFDRDNSPLHF
.	TRBV7-9	TRBJ1-4	15	CASSKRGAPNEKLFF
many	TRBV3-1	TRBJ2-5	13	CASSQGPRETQYF
many	TRBV4-3	TRBJ1-2	16	CASSQDLGDFDYGYTF
many	TRBV30	TRBJ2-1	13	CAWMGQEYNEQFF
few	TRBV9	TRBJ2-3	12	CAIPMDRAKQYF
.	TRBV12-3/TRBV12-4	TRBJ2-2	14	CASRGDRVPGELFF